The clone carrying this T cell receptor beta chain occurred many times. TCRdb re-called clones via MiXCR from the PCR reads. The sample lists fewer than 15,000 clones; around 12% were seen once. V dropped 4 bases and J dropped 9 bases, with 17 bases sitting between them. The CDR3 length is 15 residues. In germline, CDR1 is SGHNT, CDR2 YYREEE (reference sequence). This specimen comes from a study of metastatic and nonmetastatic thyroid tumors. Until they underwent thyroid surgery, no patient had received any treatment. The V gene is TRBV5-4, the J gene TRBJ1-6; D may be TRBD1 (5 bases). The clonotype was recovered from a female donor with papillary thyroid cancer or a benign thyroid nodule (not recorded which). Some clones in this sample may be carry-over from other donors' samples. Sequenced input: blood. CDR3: CASSEGDGVGSPLHF. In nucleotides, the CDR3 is TGTGCCAGCAGCGAAGGGGACGGGGTAGGTTCACCCCTCCACTTT.